This paragraph reports one TCR beta chain. This entry belongs to a study of human T cells and chemical hapten exposure. Time point specified: patch test 3, about 24 weeks after DPC sensitization. Indicated treatment: therapeutic diphenylcyclopropenone sensitization with weekly scalp DPC. V was cut by 8 bases and J by 5 bases, with 5 bases left in between. Germline V CDR1 and CDR2: MDHEN, SYDVKM. This CDR3 is built from 10 residues. In TCRdb, the RACE reads were re-called with MiXCR into one record per CDR3 protein. The sample yields tens of thousands of distinct CDR3 sequences, roughly a tenth seen once.

The chain is built from TRBV28 and TRBJ2-3; D is undetermined. This sample comprised whole blood, obtained in connection with sensitization to the hapten diphenylcyclopropenone (DPC). The TCR comes from a woman in her 30s with alopecia areata. Some clones in this sample may be carry-over from other donors' samples. The CDR3 protein is CASGRDTQYF. The CDR3 DNA reads as TGTGCCAGCGGTAGAGATACGCAGTATTTT. The full variable domain, rest sourced from reference TRBV28 and TRBJ2-3, is DVKVTQSSRYLVKRTGEKVFLECVQDMDHENMFWYRQDPGLGLRLIYFSYDVKMKEKGDIPEGYSVSREKKERFSLILESASTNQTSMYLCASGRDTQYFGPGTRLTVL.